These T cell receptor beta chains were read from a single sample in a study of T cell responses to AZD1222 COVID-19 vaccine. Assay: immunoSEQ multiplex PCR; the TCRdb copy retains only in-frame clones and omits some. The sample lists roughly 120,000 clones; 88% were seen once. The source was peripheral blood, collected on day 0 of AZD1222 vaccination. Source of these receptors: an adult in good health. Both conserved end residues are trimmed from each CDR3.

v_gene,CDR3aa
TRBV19,ASSARDRFTGELF
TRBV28,ASSLGTSGYQETQY
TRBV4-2,ASGPGGSSGDTQY
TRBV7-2,ASSPRGRGPSTDTQY
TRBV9,ASSAGDFRSGNTIY
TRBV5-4,ASSYPSPGTSSGANVLT
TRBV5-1,ASSSSSGGYT
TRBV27,ASSLSAGGSNQPQH
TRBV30,AWSSSGRRNEQF
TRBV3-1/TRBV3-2,ASSLGTVDTQY
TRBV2,ASSVWGDSPLH
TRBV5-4,ASSLPGARTDTQY
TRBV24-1,ATSGEPGLADQTQY
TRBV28,ASNTQGREGFTDTQY
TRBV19,ASSKRLTNYGYT
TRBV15,ATSRRVGQGKSSPLH
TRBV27,ASALKGPNEKLF
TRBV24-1,ATSVTANYGYT
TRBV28,ASRSPLDTQY
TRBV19,ASTETDASGNTIY
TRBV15,ATSRVGTSGETQY
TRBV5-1,ASSLAGGTDTQY
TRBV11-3,ASSSRGTMNTEAF
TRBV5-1,ASSPGTGLYEQY
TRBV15,ATSGPGTGREKLF
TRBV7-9,ASSPLDRNYGYT
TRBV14,ASSQAGTGRDSPLH
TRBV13,ASRPGLAGLNEQF
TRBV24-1,ATPQGFPGLAGFQDLYEQY
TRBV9,ASSVAGGTSGHNEQF
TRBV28,ASRGQGVTGELF
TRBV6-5,ASSSPRGARPEAF
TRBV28,ASSRGQVGLGYGYT
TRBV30,AWSQGGQPQH